The clone carrying this TCR beta chain was seen more than once but under ten times. Its antigen is not identified. Individual cDNA molecules carried attached unique molecular identifiers. TCRdb re-called the 5' RACE reads with MiXCR, one entry per CDR3 protein. The sample contains just under 65,000 distinct CDR3 sequences, approximately 10% of which appear only once. Germline lookup yields CDR1 SGHAT and CDR2 FQNNGV. The CDR3 extends over 13 amino acids. V lost 0 bases and J lost 8, with 10 bases in between. The sample belongs to a study of early T cells in non-severe SARS-CoV-2 infection. On the study more broadly: Bulk RNA isolated from unsorted whole blood underwent sequencing; chains were not paired. Findings and caveats of the study: CD4 and private specificities were missed by VDJdb matching, which favored anti-spike CD8 responses.

The clonotype comes from an adult who was a healthcare worker with PCR-confirmed SARS-CoV-2 infection or an uninfected control (not recorded which). The starting material was whole blood, obtained at baseline. The genes are TRBV11-2 and TRBJ1-2; D is uncertain. CDR3 residues: CASSLEGLTGYTF. CDR3 coding DNA: TGTGCCAGCAGCTTAGAAGGGCTGACGGGCTACACCTTC.